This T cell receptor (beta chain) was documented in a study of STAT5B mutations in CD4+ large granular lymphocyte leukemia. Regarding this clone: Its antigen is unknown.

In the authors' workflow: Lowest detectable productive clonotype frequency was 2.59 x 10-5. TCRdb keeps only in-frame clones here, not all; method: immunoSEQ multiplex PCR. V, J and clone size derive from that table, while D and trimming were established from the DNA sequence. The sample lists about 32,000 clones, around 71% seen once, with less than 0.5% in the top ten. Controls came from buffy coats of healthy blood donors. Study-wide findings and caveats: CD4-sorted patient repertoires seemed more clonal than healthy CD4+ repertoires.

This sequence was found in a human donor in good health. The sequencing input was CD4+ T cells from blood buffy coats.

CDR3 bases: TGTGCCATCCGCGGGAACACTGAAGCTTTCTTT. Amino acid sequence: CAIRGNTEAFF. V and J are TRBV2 and TRBJ1-1; D not resolved. The CDR3 consists of 11 residues. Germline CDR1 SNHLY, CDR2 FYNNEI. The V end lost 10 bases, the J end lost 1 base, and 7 bases lay between the germline ends.